This T cell receptor beta chain was captured in a study of shared clonotypes between healthy human individuals. The germline V and J ends were trimmed by 3 bases and 7 bases, with 13 bases remaining between them. The length of the CDR3 is 14 residues. The V gene's germline CDR1 is MNHEY and CDR2 SMNVEV (reference sequence). This clone showed up just a few times. Its target is unknown. Different DNA sequences within this sample yield the same CDR3. Produced via immunoSEQ multiplex PCR; TCRdb's table is partial and in-frame only. The table records about 2,200,000 clones, roughly 91% of them present only once. Study-level results: Rarefaction curves obtained for sorted subsets showed sequencing incomplete despite large depth.

It was CD45RO-negative cells, positively selected for CCR7, that made up naive CD8 cells, with terminally differentiated effector memory CD45RA+ cells excluded. The sample was naive CD8+ T cells from PBMCs. The TCR was taken from a man between 18 and 29 years old in good health. Some clones in this sample may be carry-over from other donors' samples. V is TRBV27 and J is TRBJ1-5, with a weak D call TRBD1 (6 bases). CDR3 in DNA: TGTGCCAGCAGTTTCACAGGGAGCGGGCAGCCCCAGCATTTT. This translates into CASSFTGSGQPQHF.